This entry lists 25 T cell receptor beta chains sequenced from one sample in a study of T cell responses to AZD1222 COVID-19 vaccine. The repertoire was sequenced with immunoSEQ multiplex PCR; TCRdb's copy has only in-frame clones and lacks some. This sample has 90,000 to 120,000 clones, with approximately 88% found just once. Specimen: peripheral blood, collected on day 0 of AZD1222 vaccination. The source is an adult in good health.

The chain is built from TRBV10-3 and TRBJ1-1; possible D gene TRBD1, 5 bases. Trimming took 0 bases from V and 8 from J, leaving 10 bases between them. From germline, CDR1 is ENHRY and CDR2 SYGVKD. The CDR3 sequence is 13 residues long. The CDR3 DNA sequence: TGTGCCATCAGTGAGTCCAGGGCCCTAGAAGCTTTCTTT. Protein: CAISESRALEAFF.

J is TRBJ1-4 and V is TRBV28; D call uncertain. Deletions cut 2 bases from V and 0 bases from J, with 7 bases between. The germline V gene has CDR1 MDHEN and CDR2 SYDVKM. The CDR3 consists of 15 residues. The CDR3 DNA sequence: TGTGCCAGCAGTTTAGCAGGTGCAACTAATGAAAAACTGTTTTTT. Its protein is CASSLAGATNEKLFF.

This chain links TRBV7-9 with TRBJ2-5, with TRBD1 matching 7 bases. Germline V gene sequence: CDR1 SEHNR, CDR2 FQNEAQ (reference sequence). V lost 3 bases and J lost 0; bases outside the gene matches: 4. The CDR3 totals 15 residues. This chain's CDR3 is CASSFKQGYQETQYF. CDR3 nucleotides: TGTGCCAGCAGCTTCAAACAGGGGTACCAAGAGACCCAGTACTTC.

This sequence joins TRBV6-5 and TRBJ2-1; D gene uncertain. The CDR3 sequence is 16 residues long. V lost 0 bases, J lost 0 bases, and 9 bases lay in between. CDR1 and CDR2 (germline): MNHEY, SVGAGI. The chain's CDR3 is CASSYSGARSYNEQFF. The CDR3 nucleotides are TGTGCCAGCAGTTACTCAGGAGCCCGCTCCTACAATGAGCAGTTCTTC.

This chain uses TRBV9 with TRBJ1-2; TRBD1 might be the D (5 bases). The CDR3 loop spans 14 amino acids. The germline gives CDR1 SGDLS, CDR2 YYNGEE. Trimming cost V 3 bases and J 4 bases, with 13 bases left between them. CDR3: CASSGRGAAYGYTF. CDR3 nucleotide sequence: TGTGCCAGCAGCGGCCGAGGGGCTGCCTATGGCTACACCTTC. The variable domain in full, completed from reference TRBV9 and TRBJ1-2, reads DSGVTQTPKHLITATGQRVTLRCSPRSGDLSVYWYQQSLDQGLQFLIQYYNGEERAKGNILERFSAQQFPDLHSELNLSSLELGDSALYFCASSGRGAAYGYTFGSGTRLTVV.

This clone occurred a few times. This sequence joins TRBV2 and TRBJ1-1; D remains unclear. CDR1 is SNHLY and CDR2 is FYNNEI in the germline V gene. The CDR3 runs 14 residues. V was shortened by 6 bases and J by 5 bases, with 16 bases between the two germline ends. The chain's CDR3 is CASSADWASTEAFF. The CDR3 region has the DNA TGTGCCAGCAGCGCGGACTGGGCGAGTACTGAAGCTTTCTTT.

This chain links TRBV2 with TRBJ1-6; D uncertain. In germline, CDR1 is SNHLY, CDR2 FYNNEI. V was clipped by 6 bases and J by 0 bases, with 15 bases between them. This CDR3 has 17 amino acids. The CDR3 loop is CASRANTVLSYNSPLHF. CDR3 bases: TGTGCCAGCAGGGCCAACACAGTTCTCTCCTATAATTCACCCCTCCACTTT.

The V gene is TRBV5-1, the J gene TRBJ2-5; tentatively, D is TRBD1 or TRBD2 (5 bases each). This CDR3 region has 15 residues. Germline CDR1 reads SGHRS; CDR2 reads YFSETQ. The V end lost 0 bases, the J end lost 2 bases, and 11 bases lay between the germline ends. The CDR3 bases are TGCGCCAGCAGCTTGGGGTCAGGGACGCAAGAGACCCAGTACTTC. The encoded protein is CASSLGSGTQETQYF.

The gene calls are TRBV10-3 and TRBJ1-5; D possibly corresponds to TRBD1 (6 bases). Germline CDR1 ENHRY, CDR2 SYGVKD. The CDR3 consists of 12 residues. Trimming took 9 bases from V and 4 from J, leaving 10 bases between them. In DNA, the CDR3 is TGTGCCATAAGACAGGAGAATCAGCCCCAGCATTTT. Its protein is CAIRQENQPQHF.

This chain connects TRBV6-5 to TRBJ1-1, with D tentatively TRBD1 (5 bases). CDR1 is MNHEY and CDR2 is SVGAGI in the germline V gene. CDR3 length: 15 amino acids. V was cut by 5 bases and J by 7 bases, with 20 bases left in between. The CDR3 reads CASSPVLAGIGEAFF. The CDR3 bases are TGTGCCAGCAGTCCGGTGTTGGCAGGGATCGGTGAAGCTTTCTTT.

V usage is TRBV5-1 and J usage is TRBJ2-2; D is unclear. The V end was cut by 0 bases, the J end by 3 bases, with 15 bases between. The germline CDR1 and CDR2 sequences are SGHRS and YFSETQ. The CDR3 runs to 17 residues. The CDR3 protein is CASSLGTGTPYTGELFF. In DNA form, the CDR3 reads TGCGCCAGCAGCTTGGGTACTGGCACCCCTTACACCGGGGAGCTGTTTTTT.

V and J are TRBV7-9 and TRBJ2-1, with D possibly matching TRBD1 (6 bases). The ends were cut back, 11 bases at V and 5 bases at J, with 16 bases in the middle. The CDR3 runs 13 residues. The germline V gene has CDR1 SEHNR and CDR2 FQNEAQ (reference sequence). CDR3 protein: CAGGQGQDNEQFF. The CDR3 coding sequence is TGTGCCGGGGGTCAGGGACAAGACAATGAGCAGTTCTTC.

J is TRBJ1-1 and V is TRBV11-3, with 7 nucleotides matching TRBD1. Germline V lookup: CDR1 SGHNT, CDR2 YENEEA. V was clipped by 4 bases and J by 4 bases; unmatched bases: 12. This CDR3 is 16 amino acids long. CDR3 nucleotide sequence: TGTGCCAGCAGCTCGGCGGACAGGCTATATGTCACTGAAGCTTTCTTT. It yields the protein CASSSADRLYVTEAFF.

The chain combines TRBV5-1 with TRBJ2-5; 7 bases are a match to TRBD1. The V segment lost 5 bases and the J segment 5 bases; nucleotides outside the gene matches: 6. From germline, CDR1 is SGHRS and CDR2 YFSETQ. This CDR3 has 13 residues. CDR3 in amino acids: CASRLEGAETQYF. The DNA for the CDR3 is TGCGCCAGCAGGTTAGAGGGGGCGGAGACCCAGTACTTC.

The gene calls are TRBV7-9 and TRBJ1-3, with TRBD1 identical over 8 bases. CDR3 size: 15 residues. Germline trimming cut 3 bases from V and 2 bases from J; bases unmatched to any gene: 3. In germline, CDR1 is SEHNR, CDR2 FQNEAQ (reference sequence). The CDR3 reads CASSFAQGAGNTIYF. The DNA for the CDR3 is TGTGCCAGCAGCTTTGCACAGGGGGCTGGAAACACCATATATTTT.

This chain connects TRBV20-1 to TRBJ2-7, with D uncertain. V was clipped by 5 bases and J by 4 bases, with 6 bases between them. This CDR3 region has 10 residues. Germline CDR1 and CDR2: DFQATT and SNEGSKA (reference sequence). The CDR3 bases are TGCAGTGCTGCCCAGTACGAGCAGTACTTC. This encodes CSAAQYEQYF.

V is TRBV5-1 and J is TRBJ1-2; D remains ambiguous. CDR1 and CDR2 (germline): SGHRS, YFSETQ. The CDR3 extends over 14 amino acids. Trimming shortened V by 1 base and J by 0 bases, and 7 bases separated the two germline ends. The CDR3 region is CASSLSTANYGYTF. DNA for the CDR3: TGCGCCAGCAGCTTGAGTACCGCTAACTATGGCTACACCTTC.

The chain links TRBV3-1 (or the pseudogene TRBV3-2) to TRBJ1-3, with TRBD1 as a possible D gene (5 bases). From germline, CDR1 is LGHDT and CDR2 YNNKEL (reference sequence). The CDR3 length is 17 residues. V was shortened by 6 bases and J by 0 bases, with 18 bases between the two germline ends. CDR3 coding DNA: TGTGCCAGCAGTCTCGCTCCTCAGGGTTTCTCTGGAAACACCATATATTTT. Its protein product is CASSLAPQGFSGNTIYF.

The chain recombines TRBV10-1 with TRBJ2-3; TRBD1 is a possible D gene (5 bases). V shed 0 bases and J shed 3 bases, with 13 bases lying between them. Germline loops: CDR1 WNHNN, CDR2 SYGVQD (reference sequence). The CDR3 consists of 16 residues. CDR3 protein: CASSESGRVWTDTQYF. The CDR3 DNA reads TGCGCCAGCAGTGAGTCGGGCAGGGTTTGGACAGATACGCAGTATTTT.

The rearrangement links TRBV28 to TRBJ2-7, with D unresolved. Germline CDR1 reads MDHEN; CDR2 reads SYDVKM. Trimming shortened V by 1 base and J by 6 bases, and 7 bases separated the two germline ends. The CDR3 runs 12 residues. This CDR3 is CASSLSQGEQYF. The CDR3 DNA sequence: TGTGCCAGCAGTTTATCCCAAGGCGAGCAGTACTTC.

The chain joins TRBV5-6 to TRBJ1-1, with D unclear. Germline V gives CDR1 SGHDT, CDR2 YYEEEE. This CDR3 is built from 13 residues. V was cut by 6 bases and J by 1 base, with 10 bases left in between. The CDR3: CASTNTGNTEAFF. DNA of the CDR3: TGTGCCAGCACTAATACTGGGAACACTGAAGCTTTCTTT.

The chain has TRBV28 and TRBJ2-4; TRBD1 aligns across 9 bases. Germline trimming cut 5 bases from V and 8 bases from J; bases unmatched to any gene: 7. This CDR3 is built from 14 residues. CDR1 MDHEN and CDR2 SYDVKM come from the germline V gene. The CDR3 nucleotides are TGTGCCAGCAGTGTGGGACAGGGAATAGACATTCAGTACTTC. Translated: CASSVGQGIDIQYF.

This rearrangement joins TRBV5-1 to TRBJ2-5, with D unclear. The CDR3 consists of 14 residues. Per the germline V gene, CDR1 is SGHRS and CDR2 is YFSETQ. The germline V and J ends were trimmed by 3 bases and 2 bases, with 11 bases remaining between them. This CDR3 is CASSSSPLQETQYF. CDR3 sequence (DNA): TGCGCCAGCAGCTCGAGTCCCCTACAAGAGACCCAGTACTTC.

The chain employs TRBV5-1 and TRBJ1-2; 11 positions agree with TRBD1. This CDR3 has 14 amino acids. J was trimmed by 6 bases and V by 5 bases; bases with no gene match: 6. CDR1 is SGHRS, CDR2 YFSETQ, per germline. In nucleotides, the CDR3 is TGCGCCAGCAGAAACTGGACAGGGGGCCATGGCTACACCTTC. Amino acid sequence: CASRNWTGGHGYTF.

Only a few counts were recorded for this clone. The chain uses TRBV18 and TRBJ1-6; TRBD1 matches 8 bases. Germline loops: CDR1 KGHSH, CDR2 LQKENI. Trimming took 4 bases from V and 5 from J; bases not matched to a gene: 4. The CDR3 loop spans 15 amino acids. The CDR3: CASSRGQGDNSPLHF. The CDR3 nucleotides are TGTGCCAGCTCACGAGGACAGGGAGATAATTCACCCCTCCACTTT.